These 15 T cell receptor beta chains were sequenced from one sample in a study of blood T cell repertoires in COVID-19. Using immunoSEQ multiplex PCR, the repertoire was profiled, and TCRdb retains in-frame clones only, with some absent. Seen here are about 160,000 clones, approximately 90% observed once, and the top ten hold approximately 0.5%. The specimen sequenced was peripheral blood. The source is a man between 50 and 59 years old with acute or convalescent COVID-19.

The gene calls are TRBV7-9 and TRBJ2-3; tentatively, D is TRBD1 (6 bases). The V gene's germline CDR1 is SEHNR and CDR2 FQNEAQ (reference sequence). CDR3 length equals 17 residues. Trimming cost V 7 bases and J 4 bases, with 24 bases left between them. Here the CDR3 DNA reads TGTGCCAGCAAACCAAAACTAACAGGGATTACTGCAGATACGCAGTATTTT. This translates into CASKPKLTGITADTQYF.

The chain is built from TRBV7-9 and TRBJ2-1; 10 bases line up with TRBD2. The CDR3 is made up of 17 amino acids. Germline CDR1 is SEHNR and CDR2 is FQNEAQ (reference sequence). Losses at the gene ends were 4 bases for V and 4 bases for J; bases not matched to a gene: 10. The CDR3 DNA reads TGTGCCAGCAGCTCGCCCAGGGGTAGCGGGAGGTACAATGAGCAGTTCTTC. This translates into CASSSPRGSGRYNEQFF.

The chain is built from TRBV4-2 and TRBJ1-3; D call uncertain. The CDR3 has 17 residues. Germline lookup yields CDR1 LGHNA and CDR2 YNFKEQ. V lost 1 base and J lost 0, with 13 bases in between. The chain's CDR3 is CASSQAAQQYSGNTIYF. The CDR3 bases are TGTGCCAGCAGCCAAGCCGCCCAACAGTACTCTGGAAACACCATATATTTT.

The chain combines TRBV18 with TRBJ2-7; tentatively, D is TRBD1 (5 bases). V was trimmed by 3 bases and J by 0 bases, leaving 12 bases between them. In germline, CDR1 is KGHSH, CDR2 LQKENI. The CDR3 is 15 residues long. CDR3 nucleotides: TGTGCCAGCTCACCGGGCCAGGGAATCTCCTACGAGCAGTACGTC. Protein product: CASSPGQGISYEQYV.

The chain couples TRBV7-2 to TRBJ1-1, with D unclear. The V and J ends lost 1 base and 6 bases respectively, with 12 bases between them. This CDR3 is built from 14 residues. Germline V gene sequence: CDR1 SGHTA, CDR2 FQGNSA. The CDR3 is CASSLVVLRAEAFF. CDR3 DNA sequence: TGTGCCAGCAGCTTAGTGGTCCTCCGGGCTGAAGCTTTCTTT.

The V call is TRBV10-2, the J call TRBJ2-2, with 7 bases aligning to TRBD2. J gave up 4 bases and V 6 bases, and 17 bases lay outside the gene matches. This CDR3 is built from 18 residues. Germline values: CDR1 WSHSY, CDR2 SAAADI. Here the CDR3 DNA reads TGCGCCAGCAGCCGGGCGGGGCGGGGGACCCTTGGCACCGGGGAGCTGTTTTTT. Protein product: CASSRAGRGTLGTGELFF.

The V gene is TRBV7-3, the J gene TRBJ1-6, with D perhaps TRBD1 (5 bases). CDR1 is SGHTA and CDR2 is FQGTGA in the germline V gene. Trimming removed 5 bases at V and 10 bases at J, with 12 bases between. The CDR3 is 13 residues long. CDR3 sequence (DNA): TGTGCCAGCAGCATAGACAGAGGCTCACCCCTCCACTTT. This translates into CASSIDRGSPLHF. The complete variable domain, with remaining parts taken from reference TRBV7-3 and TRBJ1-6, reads GAGVSQTPSNKVTEKGKYVELRCDPISGHTALYWYRQSLGQGPEFLIYFQGTGAADDSGLPNDRFFAVRPEGSVSTLKIQRTERGDSAVYLCASSIDRGSPLHFGNGTRLTVT.

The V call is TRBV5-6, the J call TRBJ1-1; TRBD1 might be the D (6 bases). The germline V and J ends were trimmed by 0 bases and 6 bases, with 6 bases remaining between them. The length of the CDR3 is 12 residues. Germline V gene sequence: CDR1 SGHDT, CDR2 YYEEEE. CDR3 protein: CASSLGGPEAFF. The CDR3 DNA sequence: TGTGCCAGCAGCTTGGGGGGGCCTGAAGCTTTCTTT.

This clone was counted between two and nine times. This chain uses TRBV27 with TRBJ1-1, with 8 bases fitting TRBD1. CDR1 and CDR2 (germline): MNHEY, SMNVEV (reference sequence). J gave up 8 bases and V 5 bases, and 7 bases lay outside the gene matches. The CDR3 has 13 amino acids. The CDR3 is CASSADRGGEAFF. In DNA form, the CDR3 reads TGTGCCAGCAGTGCAGACAGGGGCGGCGAAGCTTTCTTT.

CDR3 DNA sequence: TGTGCCAGCAGCCATAGGGTTTCGGGGGGCGCGACCGGGGAGCTGTTTTTT. Translation gives CASSHRVSGGATGELFF. The chain recombines TRBV7-9 with TRBJ2-2; D might be TRBD2 (7 bases). V was trimmed by 5 bases and J by 5 bases, leaving 21 bases between them. The CDR3 has 17 amino acids. Germline loops: CDR1 SEHNR, CDR2 FQNEAQ (reference sequence).

CDR3 in amino acids: CAWGRAENTEAFF. CDR3 DNA sequence: TGTGCCTGGGGCAGGGCGGAGAACACTGAAGCTTTCTTT. The genes are TRBV30 and TRBJ1-1; a weak D match, TRBD1 (5 bases). The V gene lost 5 bases and the J gene lost 1 base, with 11 bases spanning the gap. Germline lookup yields CDR1 GTSNPN and CDR2 SVGIG (reference sequence). This CDR3 is built from 13 residues.

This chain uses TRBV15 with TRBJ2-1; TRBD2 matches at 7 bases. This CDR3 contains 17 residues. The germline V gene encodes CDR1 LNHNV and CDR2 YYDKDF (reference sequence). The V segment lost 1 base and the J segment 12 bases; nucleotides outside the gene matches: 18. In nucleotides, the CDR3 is TGTGCCACCAGCAGAGCCCCGCTGGGGGAGGGGAGTCTTTGGCAGTTCTTC. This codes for CATSRAPLGEGSLWQFF. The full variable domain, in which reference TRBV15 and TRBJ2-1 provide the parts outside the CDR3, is DAMVIQNPRYQVTQFGKPVTLSCSQTLNHNVMYWYQQKSSQAPKLLFHYYDKDFNNEADTPDNFQSRRPNTSFCFLDIRSPGLGDTAMYLCATSRAPLGEGSLWQFFGPGTRLTVL.

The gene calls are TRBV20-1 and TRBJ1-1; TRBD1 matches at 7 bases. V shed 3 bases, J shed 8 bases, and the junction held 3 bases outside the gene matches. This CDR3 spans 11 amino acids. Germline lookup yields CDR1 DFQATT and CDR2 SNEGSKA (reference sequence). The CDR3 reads CSASSTGEAFF. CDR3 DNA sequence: TGCAGTGCTAGCTCGACAGGGGAAGCTTTCTTT.

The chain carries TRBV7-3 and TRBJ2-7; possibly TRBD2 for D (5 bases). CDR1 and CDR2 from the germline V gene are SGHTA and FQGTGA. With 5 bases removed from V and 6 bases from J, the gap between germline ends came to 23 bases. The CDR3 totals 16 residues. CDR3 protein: CASSQIPSRGSGEQYF. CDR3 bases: TGTGCCAGCAGCCAAATCCCCTCCCGAGGGAGTGGCGAGCAGTACTTC.

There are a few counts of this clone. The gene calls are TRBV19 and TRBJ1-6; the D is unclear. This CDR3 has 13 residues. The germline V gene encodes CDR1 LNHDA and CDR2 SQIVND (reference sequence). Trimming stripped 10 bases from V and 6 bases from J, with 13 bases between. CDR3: CATTRDRNSPLHF. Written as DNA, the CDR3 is TGTGCCACCACTAGGGATCGTAATTCACCCCTCCACTTT.